The subject of this entry is one T cell receptor beta chain. The antigen this receptor binds is unknown. No much larger clone is present one base from it, and per-base qualities are unavailable. These data belong to a study of blood T cell repertoires in COVID-19 (dated by TCRdb to 2020 to 2022). About the full investigation: Collaborator samples came from the United States, Italy and Spain and covered acute and convalescent phases of COVID-19. The prospective study material was composed of cDNA or gDNA derived from T cells, B-cell-depleted T cells, or PBMCs. Subjects who had been exposed to COVID-19, were actively infected with it, or had recovered from it provided the deeply sampled blood TCRbeta repertoires that made up the dataset. A freely available public database, intended as a resource for researchers studying the immune response to SARS-CoV-2, is where the repertoires were released. The samples were drawn from the first 160 participants of the ongoing ImmuneRACE study and from 950 to 1,500 subjects provided by 6 global collaborators. A de-identified subject ID, COVID-19 status, age in years and sex were almost always included in the sample metadata. Where HLA class I and class II types were available, the types were taken from metadata supplied by the sample provider, not from assay-based typing.

TCRbeta CDR3 regions were amplified from genomic DNA by means of the immunoSEQ Assay, a bias-controlled multiplex PCR. For the original study's pipeline: The number of nucleated cells in each sample was estimated by amplification of reference gene primers within the assay. To quantify the absolute abundance of each unique TCRbeta CDR3 rearrangement, sequence reads were collapsed and filtered. For each sample, productive Simpson clonality was calculated by taking the square root of Simpson's diversity index across productive rearrangements. TCRdb took over this immuneACCESS table, retaining in-frame rearrangements with V and J assigned. Such tables are incomplete; in checked studies, under half of the missing clones stem from an unresolved V gene, and the remainder is unexplained. That table is the source of V, J and clone size, and D and trimming were worked out from the DNA. Counted in this sample were roughly 120,000 clones; approximately 81% of them appeared once. The top ten hold 3.4% of the sample.

Collaborating institutions collected whole blood in K2EDTA tubes following their own protocols. Collaborator samples were shipped for TCRbeta analysis as frozen whole blood, isolated PBMCs, or DNA extracted from either sample type. The paper's findings and limits, for the study overall: Clinical and demographic metadata were provided uncurated, with the amount varying by source and participant.

From V the trimming removes 5 bases and from J it removes 0 bases, while the gene matches leave 10 bases of the junction unaccounted for. CDR1 LNHDA and CDR2 SQIVND were looked up in the germline V gene (reference sequence). Measured from the cysteine to the phenylalanine, the CDR3 is 17 residues long. The sequence is cut down to CDR3 DNA, 51 bases in frame from base 1. Sequenced: peripheral blood. The chain joins TRBV19 to TRBJ2-5, with 9 middle bases fitting TRBD2. This receptor was taken from a man aged 40-49 years with acute or convalescent COVID-19. The nucleotides read TGTGCCAGTAGTCGAGGAGGTAGCGGGGGAGACCAAGAGACCCAGTACTTC. Translated, this gives CASSRGGSGGDQETQYF.